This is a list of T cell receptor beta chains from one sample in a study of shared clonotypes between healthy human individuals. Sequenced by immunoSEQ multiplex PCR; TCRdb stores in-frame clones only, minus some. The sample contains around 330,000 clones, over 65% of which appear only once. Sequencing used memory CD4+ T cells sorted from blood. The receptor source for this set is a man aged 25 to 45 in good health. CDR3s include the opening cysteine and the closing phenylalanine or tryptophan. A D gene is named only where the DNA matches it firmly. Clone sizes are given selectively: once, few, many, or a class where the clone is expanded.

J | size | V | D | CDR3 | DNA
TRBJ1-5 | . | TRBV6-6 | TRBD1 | CASTSGTGRNQPQHF | TGTGCCAGCACCAGCGGGACAGGGCGTAATCAGCCCCAGCATTTT
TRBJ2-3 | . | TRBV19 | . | CASSIDFGGGEDTQYF | TGTGCCAGTAGTATAGATTTTGGCGGAGGGGAAGATACGCAGTATTTT
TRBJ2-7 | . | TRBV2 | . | CASSPGRLGSEQYF | TGTGCCAGCAGTCCGGGGCGCCTAGGTTCCGAGCAGTACTTC
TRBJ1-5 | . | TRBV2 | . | CASSEDRTNQPQHF | TGTGCCAGCAGTGAGGATCGTACAAACCAGCCCCAGCATTTT
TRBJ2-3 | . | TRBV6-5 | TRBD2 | CASRRAGLTDTQYF | TGTGCCAGCAGGAGAGCGGGACTCACAGATACGCAGTATTTT
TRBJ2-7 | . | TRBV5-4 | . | CASSLPSGSYEQYF | TGTGCCAGCAGCCTTCCAAGTGGCTCCTACGAGCAGTACTTC
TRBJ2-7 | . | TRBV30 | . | CAWWFGVTYYEQYF | TGTGCCTGGTGGTTCGGTGTCACCTACTACGAGCAGTACTTC
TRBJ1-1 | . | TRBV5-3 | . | CARSLDWDNKYMNTEAFF | TGTGCCAGAAGCCTGGACTGGGACAACAAGTACATGAACACTGAAGCTTTCTTT
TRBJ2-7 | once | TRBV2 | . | CASKGGSYEQYF | TGTGCCAGCAAAGGCGGATCCTACGAGCAGTACTTC
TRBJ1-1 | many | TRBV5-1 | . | CASSSVIGGNTEAFF | TGCGCCAGCAGCAGCGTGATAGGGGGTAACACTGAAGCTTTCTTT
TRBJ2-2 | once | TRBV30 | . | CAWTVGGKNTGELFF | TGTGCCTGGACCGTGGGCGGAAAGAACACCGGGGAGCTGTTTTTT
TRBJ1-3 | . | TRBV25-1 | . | CASSEGGRRLNTIYF | TGTGCCAGCAGTGAAGGGGGACGGCGGCTGAACACCATATATTTT
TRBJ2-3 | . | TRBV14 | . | CASSQRLAGTDTQYF | TGTGCCAGCAGCCAACGGCTAGCCGGCACAGATACGCAGTATTTT
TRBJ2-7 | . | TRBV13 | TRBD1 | CASSGSDRGPEQYF | TGTGCCAGCAGCGGATCCGACAGGGGCCCCGAGCAGTACTTC
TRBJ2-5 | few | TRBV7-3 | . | CASSLQYQETQYF | TGTGCCAGCAGCTTACAGTACCAAGAGACCCAGTACTTC
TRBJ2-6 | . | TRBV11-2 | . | CASSLERVGANVLTF | TGTGCCAGCAGCTTAGAAAGGGTTGGGGCCAACGTCCTGACTTTC
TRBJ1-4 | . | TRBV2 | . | CASKPREGSNEKLFF | TGTGCCAGCAAACCGCGAGAGGGTTCTAATGAAAAACTGTTTTTT
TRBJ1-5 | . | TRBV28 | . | CASSLNRHSNQPQHF | TGTGCCAGCAGTTTAAACAGACATAGCAATCAGCCCCAGCATTTT
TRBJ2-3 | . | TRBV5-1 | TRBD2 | CASSREFGLADTDTQYF | TGCGCCAGCAGCCGAGAATTTGGACTAGCGGACACAGATACGCAGTATTTT
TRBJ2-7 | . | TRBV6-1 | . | CAIGTSNVYEQYF | TGTGCCATCGGGACCTCGAATGTATACGAGCAGTACTTC
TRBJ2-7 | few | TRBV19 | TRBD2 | CASSPLPSGSSSYEQYF | TGTGCCAGTAGTCCCCTACCTAGCGGGAGCAGCTCCTACGAGCAGTACTTC
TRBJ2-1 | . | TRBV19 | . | CASSSQVFNEQFF | TGTGCCAGTAGTTCTCAAGTGTTTAATGAGCAGTTCTTC
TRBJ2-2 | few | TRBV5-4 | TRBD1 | CASSLPGQTTGELFF | TGTGCCAGCAGCCTCCCGGGACAGACCACCGGGGAGCTGTTTTTT
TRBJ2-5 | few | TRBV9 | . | CASSVQGVETQYF | TGTGCCAGCAGCGTACAGGGTGTGGAGACCCAGTACTTC
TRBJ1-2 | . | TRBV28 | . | CASSGEEGGRGYTF | TGTGCCAGCAGTGGGGAGGAGGGGGGCAGAGGCTACACCTTC
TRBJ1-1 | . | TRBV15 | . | CATSRDGLSEAFF | TGTGCCACCAGCAGAGATGGACTGAGTGAAGCTTTCTTT
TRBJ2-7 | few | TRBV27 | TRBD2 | CASSYRGLSTSGAWDYEQYF | TGTGCCAGCAGCTACCGGGGACTCTCGACTAGCGGGGCTTGGGACTACGAGCAGTACTTC
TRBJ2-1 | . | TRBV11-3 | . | CASSLGGITGSPRFNEQFF | TGTGCCAGCAGCTTAGGTGGGATCACCGGGAGCCCCCGATTCAATGAGCAGTTCTTC
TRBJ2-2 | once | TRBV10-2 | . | CAISTDGSNTGELFF | TGCGCCATATCCACCGACGGATCGAACACCGGGGAGCTGTTTTTT
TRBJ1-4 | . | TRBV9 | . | CASSVGRTTNEKLFF | TGTGCCAGCAGCGTAGGACGGACAACTAATGAAAAACTGTTTTTT
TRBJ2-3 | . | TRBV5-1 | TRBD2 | CASSPGLAGDIDTQYF | TGCGCCAGCAGCCCTGGACTAGCGGGAGATATAGATACGCAGTATTTT
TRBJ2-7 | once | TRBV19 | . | CASSNRQSSYEQYF | TGTGCCAGTAGTAACCGACAGAGCTCCTACGAGCAGTACTTC
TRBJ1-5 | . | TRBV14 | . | CASSQDGGVRQPQHF | TGTGCCAGCAGCCAAGATGGGGGGGTGCGTCAGCCCCAGCATTTT
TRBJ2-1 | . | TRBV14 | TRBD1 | CASTQGAYNEQFF | TGTGCCAGCACCCAGGGGGCGTACAATGAGCAGTTCTTC
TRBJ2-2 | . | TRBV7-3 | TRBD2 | CASSPPGGNTGELFF | TGTGCCAGCAGCCCCCCGGGGGGGAACACCGGGGAGCTGTTTTTT
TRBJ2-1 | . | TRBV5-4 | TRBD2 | CASSSGLAGAYNEQFF | TGTGCCAGCAGCTCGGGCTTAGCGGGGGCGTACAATGAGCAGTTCTTC
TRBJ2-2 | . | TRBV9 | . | CASSVALGPGELFF | TGTGCCAGCAGCGTAGCTCTGGGACCCGGGGAGCTGTTTTTT
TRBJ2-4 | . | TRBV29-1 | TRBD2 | CSVEGLAGGSKNIQYF | TGCAGCGTTGAGGGACTAGCGGGAGGAAGCAAAAACATTCAGTACTTC
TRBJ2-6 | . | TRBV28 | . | CASSKLGGASGANVLTF | TGTGCCAGCAGTAAACTAGGAGGAGCCTCTGGGGCCAACGTCCTGACTTTC
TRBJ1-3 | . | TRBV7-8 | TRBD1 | CASSLIGGTGGSGNTIYF | TGTGCCAGCAGCTTAATAGGCGGAACAGGGGGCTCTGGAAACACCATATATTTT
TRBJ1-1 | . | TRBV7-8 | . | CASSPPGALKDEAFF | TGTGCCAGCAGCCCTCCAGGGGCCTTAAAGGATGAAGCTTTCTTT